This TCR beta chain comes out of a study of cytomegalovirus exposure and HLA in healthy donors (dated by TCRdb to 2016 to 2017). In terms of the full investigation: In an earlier analysis of roughly 590 of the donors, approximately 260 Gb of sequence data and 117 million unique TCR beta sequences from about 179 million T cells were reported. Five DR-DQ haplotypes were handled as single units for association and clustering, since linkage in the cohort was strong. About 310 gigabases of sequencing data and tens of millions of unique TCR sequences were included in an early release covering roughly 600 HLA-typed donors. Of the roughly 390 genotyped donors, over 70% fell in the genetic ancestry cluster associated with self-reported Caucasian donors. A later analysis re-examined previously published TCR beta repertoires from 610 or so donors and added high-resolution HLA genotyping to investigate patterns of TCR occurrence. To decide whether each TCR beta V gene segment behaved as functional or pseudogenic, an earlier analysis of several hundred of the donors relied on high-throughput TCR beta sequencing. Across 300 to 500 genotyped donors of the cohort, an average of approximately 220,000 unique TCR beta nucleotide sequences per donor were sequenced, and roughly 18% of those sequences were non-productive. The number of donors typed differed by locus, with about 629-640 for A, B, C, DRB1 and DQB1, more than 500 for DQA1, 600 to 610 for DPA1, and roughly 450 for DPB1. Both class I and class II loci were covered by HLA typing, at four-digit resolution. The later analysis used no new phenotypic data to find candidate immune exposures, relying instead on TCR beta sequences and their occurrence across donors. Every discovery cohort repertoire had been produced on one sequencing platform. In addition to the first cohort of approximately 650 subjects, a separate validation cohort of 130 or so different subjects was used. The study combined high-throughput TCR immunosequencing, statistical association of individual TCRs with disease status, and machine learning to predict cytomegalovirus infection status. A later genetic analysis used genome-wide SNP genotypes for about 65% of the 666 donors, treating that subset as a discovery cohort. Donor age, sex, ethnicity and CMV serostatus were collected together with the repertoire data. The study aimed to test whether signatures of past pathogen exposure could be identified by cataloging public T cell receptors. The study profiled the T cell repertoires of 500 to 800 subjects by immunosequencing and related them to cytomegalovirus serostatus. Here is what the overall study found, with its caveats: A later analysis reported that several top co-occurrence clusters appeared linked to parvovirus B19, influenza, CMV and Epstein-Barr virus. Most CMV-associated TCR beta chains appeared to be HLA-restricted in a later analysis, and the HLA associations seemed to be driven largely by CMV exposure. According to a later genetic analysis, donors in an Asian-associated ancestry cluster had fewer N-insertions in productive TCRs than the approximately 670-donor mean. An earlier analysis of 450 to 750 of the donors showed that most TCR beta V segments appeared in productive rearrangements either about 87% or about 30% of the time, which broadly matched IMGT annotations. Linkage disequilibrium might explain the correlated functional status among segregating V segments, but an unknown experimental factor could not be excluded. Around 16 rarely observed V segments, including chromosome 9 orphons, were excluded from the earlier analysis of almost 600 of the donors because counts were too low. Because HLA typing was unavailable for some donors at each locus, only the typed subset was used in association tests. In vitro tests confirmed that three of the cytomegalovirus-associated TCR beta chains recognize cytomegalovirus antigens. At a false discovery rate of 0.05, a later analysis linked some 17,000 TCR beta sequences to specific HLA alleles. When HLA alleles, especially DR and DQ, strongly co-occurred, attributing TCR associations to individual alleles was difficult. Presence/absence analyses assumed roughly uniform sequencing depth across donors, an assumption that may not hold. For the cohort, immune exposure information was limited to CMV serostatus. Compared with equally common non-associated chains, HLA-associated TCR beta chains in a later analysis were more clonally expanded and had lower generation probabilities. The classifier was reported to diagnose cytomegalovirus status with high specificity and sensitivity in both the original and validation cohorts. A later analysis found that TCR association rates varied across HLA loci, with DRB1 alleles showing the most associated TCRs and HLA-C alleles the fewest. The authors suggested that the approach could potentially be generalized to other disease states and immunological phenotypes. Because the 87-base-pair reads could not distinguish some IMGT-functional V segments, including TRBV6-2 and TRBV6-3, those segments were excluded. A cluster of highly shared sequence variants was judged likely to be a technical artifact of the sequencing pipeline. A further reported finding was that TCR beta sequences accurately predicted the HLA-A and HLA-B alleles for most subjects in the first cohort. Most TCR sequences were seen in very few donors, while some public TCRs were found in many individuals. In a later genetic analysis, a missense DCLRE1C variant was associated with V-gene and J-gene trimming of TCR beta chains, and the association was replicated in an independent cohort. This cohort had only TCR beta chains sequenced, and the lack of alpha or paired-chain data limited which features could be detected. A total of about 150 TCR beta chains were listed by the study as associated with cytomegalovirus.

Trimming removed 0 bases from V and 3 bases from J; the gene matches leave 5 bases unexplained. Including the terminal cysteine and phenylalanine, the CDR3 comprises 16 residues. The read is trimmed to its CDR3 DNA, 48 bases read in frame from base 1. Based on the germline V gene, the CDR1 and CDR2 sequences are SGHTA and FQGNSA. In total, approximately 610 healthy bone marrow donors made up the cohort. At the time of sampling, every cohort member was nominally healthy, though immune exposures that went unrecorded were likely present. The donor was CMV seropositive and belonged to the group of 250 to 350 seropositive cohort members. Every donor gave a peripheral blood sample, and the peripheral blood mononuclear cells from that sample were used for TCR beta sequencing. Genomic DNA extraction from the blood cell samples was performed with the Qiagen DNeasy Blood Extraction Kit. On this clone itself: The antigen it binds to is not known. The input lacks base qualities; no much larger clone sits a single base away.

The library was prepared using the immunoSEQ multiplex PCR assay. The multiplex PCR relied on a mix of 60 forward primers for TCR Vbeta segments and 13 reverse primers for TCR Jbeta segments. The CDR3 region of rearranged TCR beta genes was amplified from genomic DNA with a multiplex PCR assay. The amplified TCR beta libraries were sequenced on the Illumina HiSeq System as 87-base-pair reads. Per the source publication's procedure: In a later analysis, about 80 million unique TCR beta chains were counted across the roughly 610 repertoires, and approximately 11 million of these chains were shared by at least two donors. To remove PCR and sequencing errors, raw reads were error-corrected and collapsed into unique sequences using a nearest-neighbor algorithm that merged closely related sequences. To assign V, D and J gene segments, CDR3 sequences were aligned to IMGT reference sequences. Each retained sequence needed at least a six-nucleotide match to both a V gene segment and a J gene segment. Rearrangements were classified as productive when the CDR3 lacked stop codons and remained in frame with V and J, and all other rearrangements were classified as non-productive. CDR3 was defined according to IMGT convention as the region running from the second conserved V-encoded cysteine to the conserved J-encoded phenylalanine. In an earlier analysis of more than 550 of the donors, sequences lacking an unambiguous match to a single V gene segment were excluded. An earlier analysis of some 610 of the donors called V segments functional above 56.7% productive rearrangements and segregating when the between-donor standard deviation exceeded 5%. To diagnose cytomegalovirus status from the catalog of TCR beta chain sequences, a statistical classification framework was built. In a later analysis, TCR nucleotide sequences were compared against IMGT/GENE-DB human TR gene sequences so that V and J genes could be assigned. Using the TCRdist pipeline, a later analysis assigned CDR3 sequences along with most-parsimonious VDJ recombination scenarios. In a later analysis, every TCR beta chain was defined by the combination of its CDR3 amino acid sequence and its V-gene family, and reads without a unique V-gene family were dropped. To address suspected cross-contamination and a sequencing artifact, a later analysis removed approximately 590 highly shared, low-generation-probability nucleotide sequences. In a later analysis, a clonal expansion index for each public chain was calculated from normalized within-repertoire ranks of inferred template counts. In a later analysis, generation probabilities were computed using a VDJ recombination model fitted to out-of-frame rearrangements, and the results were checked against IGoR. In a later analysis, hypergeometric tests were used to score TCR-TCR, TCR-HLA and TCR-CMV co-occurrence, with a repertoire-size bias correction applied to TCR pairs. False discovery rates were estimated in a later analysis by permuting HLA or CMV assignments 20 times. In a later analysis, co-occurring TCRs were grouped using DBSCAN, with TCRdist sequence similarity added in when clustering inside HLA-allele-positive subsets. For co-occurrence clustering, repertoires with fewer than 30,000 or more than 120,000 public chains were excluded, along with several repertoires with anomalous nucleotide sharing. TCRdb holds this immuneACCESS table with in-frame rearrangements only. Some clones are missing; in checked studies, unresolved V genes explain under half, and the rest has no known cause. V, J and clone size are taken as reported in that table, and D and trimming were inferred from the DNA itself. Within this sample are some 180,000 clones, with approximately 11% of them counted one time only. The biggest ten clones account for 7.8% of the sample.

The chain was built from TRBV7-2 and TRBJ1-5, with 7 junctional bases fitting TRBD1. The clonotype originates from a man aged 45-60 years in good health and CMV-seropositive. What was sequenced was PBMCs. The DNA sequence is as follows: TGTGCCAGCAGCTTAGCAGGGGGCTTTAACAATCAGCCCCAGCATTTT. Its translation reads: CASSLAGGFNNQPQHF. The CDR3, completed at both ends by the reference TRBV7-2 and TRBJ1-5 genes, gives the full variable domain GAGVSQSPSNKVTEKGKDVELRCDPISGHTALYWYRQSLGQGLEFLIYFQGNSAPDKSGLPSDRFSAERTGGSVSTLTIQRTQQEDSAVYLCASSLAGGFNNQPQHFGDGTRLSIL.